This T cell receptor beta chain was documented in a study of cytomegalovirus exposure and HLA in healthy donors. Primers for the PCR totalled 60 Vbeta and 13 Jbeta. Method: immunoSEQ multiplex PCR; TCRdb's copy keeps in-frame clones and lacks some. This sample has around 59,000 clones, with about 80% found just once. CDR1 and CDR2 (germline): MNHNS, SASEGT. The ends were cut back, 3 bases at V and 2 bases at J, with 10 bases in the middle. This CDR3 has 14 residues. V is TRBV6-1 and J is TRBJ2-5, with D possibly being TRBD2 (5 bases). The sequence derives from a woman aged 40 to 50 in good health and CMV-seronegative. Sequencing used PBMCs. CDR3 residues: CASSDEGFQETQYF. CDR3 coding DNA: TGTGCCAGCAGTGACGAGGGATTTCAAGAGACCCAGTACTTC.